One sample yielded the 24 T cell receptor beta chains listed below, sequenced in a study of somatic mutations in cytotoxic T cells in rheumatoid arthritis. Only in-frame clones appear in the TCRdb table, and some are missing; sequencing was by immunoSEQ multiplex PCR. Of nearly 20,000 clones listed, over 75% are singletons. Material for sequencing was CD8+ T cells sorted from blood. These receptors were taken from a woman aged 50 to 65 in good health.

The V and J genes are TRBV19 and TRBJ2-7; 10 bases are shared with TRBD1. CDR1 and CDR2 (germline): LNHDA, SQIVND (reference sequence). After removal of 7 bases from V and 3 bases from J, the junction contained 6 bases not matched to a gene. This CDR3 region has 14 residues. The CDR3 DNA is TGTGCCAGTACCCGGACAGGGGGAGACTACGAGCAGTACTTC. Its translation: CASTRTGGDYEQYF.

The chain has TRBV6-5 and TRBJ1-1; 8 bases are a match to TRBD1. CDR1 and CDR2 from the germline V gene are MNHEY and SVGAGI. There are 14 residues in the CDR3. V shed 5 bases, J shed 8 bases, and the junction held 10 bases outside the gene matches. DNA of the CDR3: TGTGCCAGCAGTCTGACAGGGGAAAGGTTAGAAGCTTTCTTT. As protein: CASSLTGERLEAFF.

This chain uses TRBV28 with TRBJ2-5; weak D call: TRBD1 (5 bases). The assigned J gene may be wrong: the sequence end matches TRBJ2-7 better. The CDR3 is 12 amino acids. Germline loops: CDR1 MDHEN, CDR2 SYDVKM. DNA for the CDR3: TGTGCCAGCAGTACCAGGGTGTACGAGCAGTACTTC. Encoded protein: CASSTRVYEQYF.

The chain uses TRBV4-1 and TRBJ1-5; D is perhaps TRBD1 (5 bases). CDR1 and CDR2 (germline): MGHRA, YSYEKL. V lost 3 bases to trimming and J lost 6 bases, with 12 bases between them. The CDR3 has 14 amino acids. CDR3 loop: CASSHTSGSQPQHF. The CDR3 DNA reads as TGCGCCAGCAGCCATACTTCAGGGAGTCAGCCCCAGCATTTT.

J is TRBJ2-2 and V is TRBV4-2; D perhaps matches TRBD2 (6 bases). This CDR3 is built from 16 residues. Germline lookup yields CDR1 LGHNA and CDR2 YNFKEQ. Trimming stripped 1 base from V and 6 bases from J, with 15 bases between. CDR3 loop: CASSQGGDRAAGELFF. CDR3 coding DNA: TGTGCCAGCAGCCAAGGGGGGGACCGAGCGGCCGGGGAGCTGTTTTTT.

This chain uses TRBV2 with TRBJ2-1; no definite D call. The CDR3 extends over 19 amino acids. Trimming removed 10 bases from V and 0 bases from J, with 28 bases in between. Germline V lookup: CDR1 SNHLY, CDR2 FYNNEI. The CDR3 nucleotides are TGTGCCACCCAAAATTCGTGGCCAGGCGGTCCGAGCTCCTACAATGAGCAGTTCTTC. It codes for CATQNSWPGGPSSYNEQFF.

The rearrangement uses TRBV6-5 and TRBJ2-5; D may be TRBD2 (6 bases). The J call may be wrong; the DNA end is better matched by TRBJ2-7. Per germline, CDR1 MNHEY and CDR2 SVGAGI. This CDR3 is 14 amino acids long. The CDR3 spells CASSEGSRSYEQYF. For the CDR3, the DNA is TGTGCCAGCTCGGAGGGGTCCCGCTCCTACGAGCAGTACTTC.

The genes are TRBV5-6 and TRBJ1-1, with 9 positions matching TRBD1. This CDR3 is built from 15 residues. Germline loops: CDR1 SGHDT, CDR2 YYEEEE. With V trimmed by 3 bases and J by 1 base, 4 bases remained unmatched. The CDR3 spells CASSWGTGRNTEAFF. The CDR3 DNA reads TGTGCCAGCAGCTGGGGGACAGGGAGGAACACTGAAGCTTTCTTT.

The CDR3 DNA follows: TGTGCCAGCAGTCCTCCGGTGGGGGGCCAACCCAGCACAGATACGCAGTATTTT. Translating gives CASSPPVGGQPSTDTQYF. The J gene is TRBJ2-3, the V gene TRBV28; D could derive from TRBD1 or TRBD2 (6 bases each). CDR1 MDHEN and CDR2 SYDVKM come from the germline V gene. This CDR3 is 18 amino acids long. Between the trimmed V and J ends, which lost 5 bases and 0 bases, there was a span of 21 bases.

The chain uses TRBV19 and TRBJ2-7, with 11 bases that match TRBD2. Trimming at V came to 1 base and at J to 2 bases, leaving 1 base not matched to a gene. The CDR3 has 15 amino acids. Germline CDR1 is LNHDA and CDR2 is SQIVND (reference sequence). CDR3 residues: CASSIVAGGTYEQYF. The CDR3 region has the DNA TGTGCCAGTAGTATAGTAGCGGGAGGGACCTACGAGCAGTACTTC.

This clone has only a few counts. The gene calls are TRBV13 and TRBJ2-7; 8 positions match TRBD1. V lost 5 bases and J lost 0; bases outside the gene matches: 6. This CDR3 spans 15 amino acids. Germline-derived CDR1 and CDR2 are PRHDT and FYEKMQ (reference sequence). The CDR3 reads CASSTRDRSSYEQYF. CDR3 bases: TGTGCCAGCAGCACCCGGGACAGGAGCTCCTACGAGCAGTACTTC.

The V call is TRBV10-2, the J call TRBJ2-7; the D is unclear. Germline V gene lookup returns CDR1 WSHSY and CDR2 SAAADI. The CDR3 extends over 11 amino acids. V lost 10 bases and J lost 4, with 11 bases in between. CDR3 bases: TGCGCCACGAGAGCCCCTTACGAGCAGTACTTC. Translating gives CATRAPYEQYF.

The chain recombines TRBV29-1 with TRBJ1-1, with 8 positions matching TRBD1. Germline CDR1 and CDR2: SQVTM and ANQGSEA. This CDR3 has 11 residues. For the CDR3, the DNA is TGCAGGACCCGACAGGGGACTGAAGCTTTCTTT. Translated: CRTRQGTEAFF. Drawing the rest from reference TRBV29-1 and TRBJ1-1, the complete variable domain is SAVISQKPSRDICQRGTSLTIQCQVDSQVTMMFWYRQQPGQSLTLIATANQGSEATYESGFVIDKFPISRPNLTFSTLTVSNMSPEDSSIYLCRTRQGTEAFFGQGTRLTVV.

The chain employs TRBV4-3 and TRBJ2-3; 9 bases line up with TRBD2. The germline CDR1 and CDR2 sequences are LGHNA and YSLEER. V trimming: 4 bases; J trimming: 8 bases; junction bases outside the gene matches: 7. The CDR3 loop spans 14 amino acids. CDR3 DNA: TGCGCCAGCAGCCCGGGACTAGCTACGGGTACGCAGTATTTT. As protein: CASSPGLATGTQYF.

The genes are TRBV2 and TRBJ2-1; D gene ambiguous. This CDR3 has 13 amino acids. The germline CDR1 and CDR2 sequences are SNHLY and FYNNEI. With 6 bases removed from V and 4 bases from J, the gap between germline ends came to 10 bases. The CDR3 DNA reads TGTGCCAGCAGGGCCGACGGTTACAATGAGCAGTTCTTC. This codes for CASRADGYNEQFF.

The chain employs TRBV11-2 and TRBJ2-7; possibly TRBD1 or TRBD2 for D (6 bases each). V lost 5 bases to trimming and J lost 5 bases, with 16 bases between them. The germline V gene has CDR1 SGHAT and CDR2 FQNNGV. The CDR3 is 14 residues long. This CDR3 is CASSDGGVRHEQYF. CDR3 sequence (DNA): TGTGCCAGCAGCGACGGGGGCGTACGCCACGAGCAGTACTTC. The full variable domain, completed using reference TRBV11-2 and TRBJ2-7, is EAGVAQSPRYKIIEKRQSVAFWCNPISGHATLYWYQQILGQGPKLLIQFQNNGVVDDSQLPKDRFSAERLKGVDSTLKIQPAKLEDSAVYLCASSDGGVRHEQYFGPGTRLTVT.

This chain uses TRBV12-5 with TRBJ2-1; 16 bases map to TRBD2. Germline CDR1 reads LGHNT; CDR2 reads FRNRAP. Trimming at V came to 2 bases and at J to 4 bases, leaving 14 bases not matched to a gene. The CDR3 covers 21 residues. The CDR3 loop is CASGLPTPQGLAGGEYNEQFF. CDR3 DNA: TGTGCTAGTGGTTTGCCGACCCCCCAGGGACTAGCGGGGGGGGAGTACAATGAGCAGTTCTTC.

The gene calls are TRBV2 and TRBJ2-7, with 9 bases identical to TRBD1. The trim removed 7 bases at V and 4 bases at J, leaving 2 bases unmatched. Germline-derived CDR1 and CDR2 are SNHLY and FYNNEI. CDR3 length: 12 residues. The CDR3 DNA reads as TGTGCCAGCATGACAGGGGGATACGAGCAGTACTTC. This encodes CASMTGGYEQYF.

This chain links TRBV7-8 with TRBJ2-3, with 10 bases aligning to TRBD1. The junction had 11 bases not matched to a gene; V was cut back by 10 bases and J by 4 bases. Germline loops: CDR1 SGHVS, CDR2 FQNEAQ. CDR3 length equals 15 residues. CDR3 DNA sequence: TGTGCCACCGACGGGACAGGGGCATATTCAGATACGCAGTATTTT. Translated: CATDGTGAYSDTQYF.

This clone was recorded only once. The CDR3 sequence is CASSQDGGGLDTEAFF. The CDR3 bases are TGCGCCAGCAGCCAAGATGGTGGGGGTCTCGACACTGAAGCTTTCTTT. J is TRBJ1-1 and V is TRBV4-3; a weak D match, TRBD1 (5 bases). The CDR3 length is 16 residues. From germline, CDR1 is LGHNA and CDR2 YSLEER. V lost 0 bases to trimming and J lost 3 bases, with 14 bases between them.

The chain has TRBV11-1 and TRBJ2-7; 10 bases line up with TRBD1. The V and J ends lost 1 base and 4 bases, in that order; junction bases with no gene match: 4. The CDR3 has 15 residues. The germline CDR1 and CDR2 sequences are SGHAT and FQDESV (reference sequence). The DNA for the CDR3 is TGTGCCAGCAGCTTAGGGGACAGGGGCCAATACGAGCAGTACTTC. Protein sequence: CASSLGDRGQYEQYF.

In nucleotides, the CDR3 is TGTGCCAGCAGCCCGGCCCTCCAACTAGCGGGGGGCGGGGAGACCCAGTACTTC. Amino acids: CASSPALQLAGGGETQYF. The chain is built from TRBV7-9 and TRBJ2-5, with 12 nucleotides matching TRBD2. The V and J ends lost 5 bases and 5 bases, in that order; junction bases with no gene match: 15. Germline values: CDR1 SEHNR, CDR2 FQNEAQ (reference sequence). The CDR3 has 18 residues.

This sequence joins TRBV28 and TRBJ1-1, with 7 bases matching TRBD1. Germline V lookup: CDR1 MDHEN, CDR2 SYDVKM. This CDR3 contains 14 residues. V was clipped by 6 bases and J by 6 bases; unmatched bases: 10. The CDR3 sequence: CASSPGTDVAEAFF. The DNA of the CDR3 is TGTGCCAGCAGCCCTGGGACAGATGTGGCTGAAGCTTTCTTT. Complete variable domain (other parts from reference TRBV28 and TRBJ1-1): DVKVTQSSRYLVKRTGEKVFLECVQDMDHENMFWYRQDPGLGLRLIYFSYDVKMKEKGDIPEGYSVSREKKERFSLILESASTNQTSMYLCASSPGTDVAEAFFGQGTRLTVV.

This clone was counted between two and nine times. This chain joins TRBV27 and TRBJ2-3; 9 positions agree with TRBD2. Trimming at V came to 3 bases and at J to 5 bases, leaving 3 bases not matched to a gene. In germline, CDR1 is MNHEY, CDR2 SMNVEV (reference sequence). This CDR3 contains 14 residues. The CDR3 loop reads CASSLVAGVDTQYF. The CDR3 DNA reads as TGTGCCAGCAGTTTGGTAGCGGGGGTAGATACGCAGTATTTT.